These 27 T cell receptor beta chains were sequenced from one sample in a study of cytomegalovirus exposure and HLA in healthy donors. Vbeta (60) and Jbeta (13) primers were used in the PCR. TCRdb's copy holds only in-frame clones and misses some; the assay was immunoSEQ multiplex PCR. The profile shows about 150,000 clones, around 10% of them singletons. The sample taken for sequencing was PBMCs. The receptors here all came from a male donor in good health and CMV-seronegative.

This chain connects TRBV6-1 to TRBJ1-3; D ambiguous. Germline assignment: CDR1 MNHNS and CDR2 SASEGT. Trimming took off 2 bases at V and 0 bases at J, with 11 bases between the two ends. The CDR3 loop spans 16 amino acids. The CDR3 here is CASSEHRGYSGNTIYF. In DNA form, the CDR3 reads TGTGCCAGCAGTGAACATCGGGGATACTCTGGAAACACCATATATTTT.

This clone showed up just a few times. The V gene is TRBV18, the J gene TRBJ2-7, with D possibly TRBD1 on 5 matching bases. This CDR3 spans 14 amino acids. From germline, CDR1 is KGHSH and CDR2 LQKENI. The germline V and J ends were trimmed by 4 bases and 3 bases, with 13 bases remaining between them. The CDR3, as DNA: TGTGCCAGCTCACACCCAGGGTCGGACTACGAGCAGTACTTC. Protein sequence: CASSHPGSDYEQYF.

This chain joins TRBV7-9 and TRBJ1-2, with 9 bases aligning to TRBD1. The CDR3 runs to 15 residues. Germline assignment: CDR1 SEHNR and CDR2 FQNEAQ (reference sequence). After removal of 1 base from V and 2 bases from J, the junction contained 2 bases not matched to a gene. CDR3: CASSLGTGANYGYTF. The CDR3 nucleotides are TGTGCCAGCAGCTTAGGGACAGGGGCCAACTATGGCTACACCTTC.

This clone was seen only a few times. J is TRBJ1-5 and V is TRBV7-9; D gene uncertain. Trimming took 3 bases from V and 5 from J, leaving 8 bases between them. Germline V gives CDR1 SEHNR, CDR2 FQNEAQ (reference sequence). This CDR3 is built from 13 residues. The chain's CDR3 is CASSLREDQPQHF. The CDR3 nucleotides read TGTGCCAGCAGCTTGCGAGAGGATCAGCCCCAGCATTTT.

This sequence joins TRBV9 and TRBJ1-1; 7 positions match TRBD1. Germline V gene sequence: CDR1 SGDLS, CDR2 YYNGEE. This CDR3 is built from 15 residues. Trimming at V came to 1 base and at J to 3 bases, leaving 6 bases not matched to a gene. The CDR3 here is CASSVTTGQYTEAFF. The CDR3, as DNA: TGTGCCAGCAGCGTAACGACAGGGCAGTACACTGAAGCTTTCTTT.

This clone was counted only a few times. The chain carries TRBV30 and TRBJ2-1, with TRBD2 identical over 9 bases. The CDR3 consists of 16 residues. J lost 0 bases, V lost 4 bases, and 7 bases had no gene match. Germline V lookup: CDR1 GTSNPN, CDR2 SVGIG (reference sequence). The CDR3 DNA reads TGTGCCTGGAAAGGGGTAGCGGGAGCCTCCTACAATGAGCAGTTCTTC. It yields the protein CAWKGVAGASYNEQFF.

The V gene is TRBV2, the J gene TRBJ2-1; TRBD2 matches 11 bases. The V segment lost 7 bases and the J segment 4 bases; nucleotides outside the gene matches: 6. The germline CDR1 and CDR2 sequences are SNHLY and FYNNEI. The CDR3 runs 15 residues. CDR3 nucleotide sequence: TGTGCCAGCACCTTTAGCGGGAGGGGGTACAATGAGCAGTTCTTC. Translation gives CASTFSGRGYNEQFF.

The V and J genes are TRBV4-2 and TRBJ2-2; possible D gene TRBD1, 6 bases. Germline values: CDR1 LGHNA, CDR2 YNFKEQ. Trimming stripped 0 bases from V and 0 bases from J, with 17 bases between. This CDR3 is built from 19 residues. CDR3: CASSQDYRPQGSNTGELFF. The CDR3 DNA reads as TGTGCCAGCAGCCAAGATTACAGGCCCCAGGGGTCGAACACCGGGGAGCTGTTTTTT.

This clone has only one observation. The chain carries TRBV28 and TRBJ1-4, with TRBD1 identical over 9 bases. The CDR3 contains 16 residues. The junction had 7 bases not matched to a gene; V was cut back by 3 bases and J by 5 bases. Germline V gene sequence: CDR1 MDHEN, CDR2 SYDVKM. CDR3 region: CASSLVTGGRNEKLFF. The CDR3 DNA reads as TGTGCCAGCAGTTTGGTTACAGGGGGCAGGAATGAAAAACTGTTTTTT.

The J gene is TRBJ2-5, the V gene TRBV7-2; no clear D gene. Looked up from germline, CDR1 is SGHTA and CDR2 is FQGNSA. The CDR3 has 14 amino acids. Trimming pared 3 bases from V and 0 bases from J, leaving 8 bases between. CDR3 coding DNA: TGTGCCAGCAGCTTTCCAGACTACCAAGAGACCCAGTACTTC. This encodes CASSFPDYQETQYF.

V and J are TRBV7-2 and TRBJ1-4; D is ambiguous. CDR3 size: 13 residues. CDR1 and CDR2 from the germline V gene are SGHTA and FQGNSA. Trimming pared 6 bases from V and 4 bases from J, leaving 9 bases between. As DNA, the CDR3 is TGTGCCAGCAGTCGGGGAAGTAATGAAAAACTGTTTTTT. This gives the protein CASSRGSNEKLFF.

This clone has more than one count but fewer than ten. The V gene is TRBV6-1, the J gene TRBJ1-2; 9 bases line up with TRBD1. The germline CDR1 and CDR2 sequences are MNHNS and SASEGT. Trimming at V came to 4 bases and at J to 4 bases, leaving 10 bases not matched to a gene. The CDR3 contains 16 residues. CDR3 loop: CASSARDREAVYGYTF. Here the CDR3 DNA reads TGTGCCAGCAGTGCCCGGGACAGGGAGGCGGTCTATGGCTACACCTTC.

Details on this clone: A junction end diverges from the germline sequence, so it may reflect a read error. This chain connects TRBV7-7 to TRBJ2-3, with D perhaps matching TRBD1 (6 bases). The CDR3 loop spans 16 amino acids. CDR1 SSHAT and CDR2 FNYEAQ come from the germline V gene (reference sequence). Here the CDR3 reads CASSLGTGLSTDTQYF. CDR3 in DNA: TGTGCTAGCAGCTTAGGAACAGGGCTTTCCACAGATACGCAGTATTTT. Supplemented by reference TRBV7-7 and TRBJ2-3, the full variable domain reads GAGVSQSPRYKVTKRGQDVTLRCDPISSHATLYWYQQALGQGPEFLTYFNYEAQPDKSGLPSDRFSAERPEGSISTLTIQRTEQRDSAMYRCASSLGTGLSTDTQYFGPGTRLTVL.

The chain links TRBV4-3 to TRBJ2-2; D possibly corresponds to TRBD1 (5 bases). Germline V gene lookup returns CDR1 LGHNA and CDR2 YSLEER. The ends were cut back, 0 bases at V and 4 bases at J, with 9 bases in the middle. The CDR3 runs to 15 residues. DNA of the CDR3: TGCGCCAGCAGCCAAGAATCCCAGGGCACCGGGGAGCTGTTTTTT. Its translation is CASSQESQGTGELFF.

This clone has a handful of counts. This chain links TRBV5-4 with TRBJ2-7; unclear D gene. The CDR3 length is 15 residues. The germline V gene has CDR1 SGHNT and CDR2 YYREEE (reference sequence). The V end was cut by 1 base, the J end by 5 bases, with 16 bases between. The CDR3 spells CASSLKHGDFDEQYF. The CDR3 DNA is TGTGCCAGCAGCTTGAAGCATGGAGACTTCGACGAGCAGTACTTC. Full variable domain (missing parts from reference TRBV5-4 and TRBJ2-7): ETGVTQSPTHLIKTRGQQVTLRCSSQSGHNTVSWYQQALGQGPQFIFQYYREEENGRGNFPPRFSGLQFPNYSSELNVNALELDDSALYLCASSLKHGDFDEQYFGPGTRLTVT.

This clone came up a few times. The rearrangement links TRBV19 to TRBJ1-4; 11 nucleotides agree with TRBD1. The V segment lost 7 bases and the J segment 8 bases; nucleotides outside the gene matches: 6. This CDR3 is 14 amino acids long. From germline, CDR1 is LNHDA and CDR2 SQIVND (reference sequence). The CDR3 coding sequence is TGTGCCAGTAAAGGGCGGGACAGGGGGGAAAAACTGTTTTTT. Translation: CASKGRDRGEKLFF.

The CDR3 region is CAISDNYEQYF. In nucleotides, the CDR3 is TGTGCCATCAGTGATAACTACGAGCAGTACTTC. J is TRBJ2-7 and V is TRBV10-3; no firm D call. CDR1 is ENHRY, CDR2 SYGVKD, per germline. This CDR3 contains 11 residues. Between the trimmed V and J ends, which lost 3 bases and 3 bases, there was a span of 3 bases.

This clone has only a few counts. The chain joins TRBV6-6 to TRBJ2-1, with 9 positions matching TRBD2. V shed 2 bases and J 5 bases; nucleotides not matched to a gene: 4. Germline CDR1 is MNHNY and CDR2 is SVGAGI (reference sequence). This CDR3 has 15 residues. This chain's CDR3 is CASSYRLAGDNEQFF. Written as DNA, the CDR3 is TGTGCCAGCAGTTACAGGTTAGCGGGGGACAATGAGCAGTTCTTC.

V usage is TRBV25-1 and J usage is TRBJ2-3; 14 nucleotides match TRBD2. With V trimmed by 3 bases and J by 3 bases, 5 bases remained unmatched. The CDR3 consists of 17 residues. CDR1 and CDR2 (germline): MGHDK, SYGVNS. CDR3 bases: TGTGCCAGCAGTGAGAGACTAGCGGGAGGGCCGACAGATACGCAGTATTTT. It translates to CASSERLAGGPTDTQYF. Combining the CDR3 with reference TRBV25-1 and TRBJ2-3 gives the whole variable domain EADIYQTPRYLVIGTGKKITLECSQTMGHDKMYWYQQDPGMELHLIHYSYGVNSTEKGDLSSESTVSRIRTEHFPLTLESARPSHTSQYLCASSERLAGGPTDTQYFGPGTRLTVL.

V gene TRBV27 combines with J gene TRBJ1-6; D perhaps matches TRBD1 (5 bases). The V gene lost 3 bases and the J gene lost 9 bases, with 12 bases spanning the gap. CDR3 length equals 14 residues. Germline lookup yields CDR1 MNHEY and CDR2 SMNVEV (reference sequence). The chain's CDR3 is CASSFQGLGSPLHF. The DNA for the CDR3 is TGTGCCAGCAGTTTCCAGGGTTTAGGTTCACCCCTCCACTTT.

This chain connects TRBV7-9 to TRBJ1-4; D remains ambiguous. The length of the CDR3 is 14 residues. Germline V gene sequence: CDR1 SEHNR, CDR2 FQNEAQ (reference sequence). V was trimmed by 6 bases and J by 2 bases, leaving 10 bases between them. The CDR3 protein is CASSSQRTNEKLFF. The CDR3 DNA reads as TGTGCCAGCAGTTCTCAGAGGACTAATGAAAAACTGTTTTTT.

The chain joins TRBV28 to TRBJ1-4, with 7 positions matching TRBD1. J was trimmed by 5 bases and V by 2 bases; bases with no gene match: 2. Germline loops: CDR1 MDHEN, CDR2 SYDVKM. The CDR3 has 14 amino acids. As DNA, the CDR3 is TGTGCCAGCAGTTTACAGGGGGAAAATGAAAAACTGTTTTTT. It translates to CASSLQGENEKLFF.

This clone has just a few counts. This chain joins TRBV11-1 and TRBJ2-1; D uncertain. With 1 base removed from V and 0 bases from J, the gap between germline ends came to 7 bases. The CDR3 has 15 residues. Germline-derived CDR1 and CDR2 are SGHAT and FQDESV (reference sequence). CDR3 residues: CASSLGVGSYNEQFF. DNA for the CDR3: TGTGCCAGCAGCTTAGGCGTTGGCTCCTACAATGAGCAGTTCTTC.

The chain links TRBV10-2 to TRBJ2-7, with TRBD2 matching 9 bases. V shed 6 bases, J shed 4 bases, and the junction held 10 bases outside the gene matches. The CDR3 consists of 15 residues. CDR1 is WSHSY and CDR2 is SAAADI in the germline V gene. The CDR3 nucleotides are TGCGCCAGCAGGTTGGGTAGCGGGGGATCTTACGAGCAGTACTTC. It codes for CASRLGSGGSYEQYF.

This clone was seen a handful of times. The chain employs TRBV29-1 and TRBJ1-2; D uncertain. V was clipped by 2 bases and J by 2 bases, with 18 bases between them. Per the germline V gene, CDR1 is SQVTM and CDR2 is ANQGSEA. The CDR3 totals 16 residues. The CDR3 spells CSVERVSAAKNYGYTF. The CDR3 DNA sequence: TGCAGCGTTGAACGAGTCTCAGCGGCTAAAAACTATGGCTACACCTTC.

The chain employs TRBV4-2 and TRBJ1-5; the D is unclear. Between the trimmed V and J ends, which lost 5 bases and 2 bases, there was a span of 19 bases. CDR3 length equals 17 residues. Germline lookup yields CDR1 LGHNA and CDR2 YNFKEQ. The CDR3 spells CASSYTARVMGNQPQHF. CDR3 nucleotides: TGTGCCAGCAGCTATACGGCGAGGGTAATGGGCAATCAGCCCCAGCATTTT.

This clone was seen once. The CDR3 DNA is TGTGCCAGCAGTTTCTTCGGCGGGGACAGCAATGAGCAGTTCTTC. Its protein product is CASSFFGGDSNEQFF. V is TRBV28 and J is TRBJ2-1, with a tentative D call TRBD1 (7 bases). V dropped 3 bases and J dropped 6 bases, with 15 bases sitting between them. In germline, CDR1 is MDHEN, CDR2 SYDVKM. The CDR3 is 15 amino acids.